This note documents a single T cell receptor beta chain sequence. These data originate in a study of cytomegalovirus exposure and HLA in healthy donors. Germline CDR1 reads MNHEY; CDR2 reads SMNVEV (reference sequence). V lost 0 bases, J lost 4 bases, and 6 bases stayed unmatched. The CDR3 is made up of 16 amino acids. PCR involved 60 Vbeta and 13 Jbeta primers. Here immunoSEQ multiplex PCR was the method, and the copy in TCRdb shows in-frame clones only, minus some. In the table there are more than 90,000 clones, 81% of which are singletons. The chain uses TRBV27 and TRBJ1-5; 7 bases map to TRBD1. This clonotype was obtained from a woman aged 70 to 79 in good health and CMV-seropositive. Sequences were obtained from PBMCs. CDR3 sequence: CASSLSRPGGNQPQHF. CDR3 bases: TGTGCCAGCAGTTTATCGAGGCCAGGGGGTAATCAGCCCCAGCATTTT.